This passage covers 14 T cell receptor beta chains from one sample sequenced in a study of T cells after yellow fever vaccination. TCRdb fed the 5' RACE reads into MiXCR, producing one record per CDR3 protein. The repertoire consists of 150,000 to 200,000 distinct CDR3 sequences, with around 10% occurring once and the leading ten covering approximately 34%. The material sequenced was CD8+ T cells sorted from PBMCs, taken 15 days after the yellow fever booster vaccination. These TCRs come from a man aged 18-30 years who received the YFV17D yellow fever vaccine.

The chain uses TRBV20-1 and TRBJ1-5; a possible D gene is TRBD1 (5 bases). The germline gives CDR1 DFQATT, CDR2 SNEGSKA (reference sequence). With 1 base removed from V and 3 bases from J, the gap between germline ends came to 10 bases. The CDR3 is 14 amino acids. The CDR3, as DNA: TGCAGTGCTAGAGGAGAGGACAACAATCAGCCCCAGCATTTT. Protein product: CSARGEDNNQPQHF.

This clonotype was detected a few times. The chain employs TRBV6-2 or TRBV6-3 and TRBJ2-7, with D unclear. The germline V and J ends were trimmed by 10 bases and 4 bases, with 11 bases remaining between them. This CDR3 has 11 amino acids. Germline values: CDR1 MNHEY, CDR2 SVGEGT. DNA of the CDR3: TGTGCCACCACCGCAGCGTACGAGCAGTACGTC. Amino acid sequence: CATTAAYEQYV.

The chain links TRBV9 to TRBJ2-3, with D possibly TRBD1 on 6 matching bases. CDR1 and CDR2 from the germline V gene are SGDLS and YYNGEE. V was cut by 4 bases and J by 4 bases, with 19 bases left in between. There are 16 residues in the CDR3. CDR3: CASSSKTSYRADTQYF. The CDR3, as DNA: TGTGCCAGCAGCTCAAAAACTAGTTACAGGGCAGATACGCAGTATTTT.

The sample holds a few counts of this clonotype. The chain is built from TRBV12-3 or TRBV12-4 and TRBJ2-1, with unresolved D. V lost 1 base and J 7 bases, leaving 8 bases between the germline ends. This CDR3 has 13 residues. CDR3 loop: CASSLEGLNEQFF. Written as DNA, the CDR3 is TGTGCCAGCAGTTTAGAGGGCCTAAATGAGCAGTTCTTC.

The chain is built from TRBV6-5 and TRBJ1-1, with TRBD1 identical over 9 bases. V trimming: 6 bases; J trimming: 7 bases; junction bases outside the gene matches: 6. The germline CDR1 and CDR2 sequences are MNHEY and SVGAGI. CDR3 length: 13 amino acids. CDR3 DNA sequence: TGTGCCAGCAGCCCCGGACAGGGGAGTGAAGCTTTCTTT. Translated, it gives CASSPGQGSEAFF.

This clonotype has more than one count but fewer than ten. The chain recombines TRBV28 with TRBJ1-1; TRBD1 matches 8 bases. CDR1 is MDHEN, CDR2 SYDVKM, per germline. Losses at the gene ends were 3 bases for V and 5 bases for J; bases not matched to a gene: 5. CDR3 length: 14 amino acids. CDR3: CASSFQGARTEAFF. The DNA of the CDR3 is TGTGCCAGCAGTTTTCAGGGGGCGAGGACTGAAGCTTTCTTT. Full variable domain (remainder filled in from reference TRBV28 and TRBJ1-1): DVKVTQSSRYLVKRTGEKVFLECVQDMDHENMFWYRQDPGLGLRLIYFSYDVKMKEKGDIPEGYSVSREKKERFSLILESASTNQTSMYLCASSFQGARTEAFFGQGTRLTVV.

The chain combines TRBV7-8 with TRBJ1-6, with D perhaps matching TRBD1 (5 bases). The ends were cut back, 5 bases at V and 4 bases at J, with 18 bases in the middle. This CDR3 has 17 residues. Germline values: CDR1 SGHVS, CDR2 FQNEAQ. CDR3 in DNA: TGTGCCAGCAGCCCCTGGGGCAGAGGGGAGTATAATTCACCCCTCCACTTT. Its protein product is CASSPWGRGEYNSPLHF.

This clonotype was counted between two and nine times. The V and J genes are TRBV7-9 and TRBJ1-1; 8 nucleotides align to TRBD1. CDR3 length: 15 residues. Germline CDR1 reads SEHNR; CDR2 reads FQNEAQ (reference sequence). V trimming: 4 bases; J trimming: 5 bases; junction bases outside the gene matches: 9. The CDR3, as DNA: TGTGCCAGCAGCTCTACACGACAGGGGAGTACTGAAGCTTTCTTT. It is translated as CASSSTRQGSTEAFF.

This clonotype occurred a few times. CDR3 sequence: CASSPEGAGGRLFF. Written as DNA, the CDR3 is TGTGCCAGCAGCCCCGAGGGGGCAGGAGGGCGGCTGTTTTTT. This chain links TRBV9 with TRBJ2-2, with D perhaps TRBD1 (7 bases). The germline V gene encodes CDR1 SGDLS and CDR2 YYNGEE. Between the trimmed V and J ends, which lost 4 bases and 13 bases, there was a span of 20 bases. This CDR3 is 14 amino acids long.

Only one count was recorded for this clonotype. Relative to the germline gene, one junction end is altered; a read error may explain this. The V call is TRBV27, the J call TRBJ2-5; 7 nucleotides match TRBD2. The CDR3 covers 14 residues. Germline V gene data show CDR1 as MNHEY and CDR2 as SMNVEV (reference sequence). In DNA form, the CDR3 reads TGTGTCAGCAGTCAGGCGGGGGTGGGGGAGACCCAGTACTTC. The encoded protein is CVSSQAGVGETQYF.

The rearrangement joins TRBV6-2 or TRBV6-3 to TRBJ2-3; unclear D gene. The germline CDR1 and CDR2 sequences are MNHEY and SVGEGT. CDR3 length equals 14 residues. The V end lost 0 bases, the J end lost 2 bases, and 6 bases lay between the germline ends. CDR3 sequence (DNA): TGTGCCAGCAGTTACTCCCGCTCCACAGATACGCAGTATTTT. Residues: CASSYSRSTDTQYF.

Ten or more counts support this clonotype. The rearrangement uses TRBV6-2 or TRBV6-3 and TRBJ2-2, with no clear D. V lost 2 bases and J lost 5, with 6 bases in between. The length of the CDR3 is 13 residues. CDR1 MNHEY and CDR2 SVGEGT come from the germline V gene. CDR3 region: CASSYGETGELFF. The CDR3 nucleotides read TGTGCCAGCAGTTACGGGGAAACCGGGGAGCTGTTTTTT.

A few counts support this clonotype. The CDR3 DNA reads as TGTGCCAGCAGCGTAAGGCCTAGACTAGCGGGGAGCTCCTACAATGAGCAGTTCTTC. It translates to CASSVRPRLAGSSYNEQFF. This chain links TRBV7-2 with TRBJ2-1; 11 bases match TRBD2. This CDR3 spans 19 amino acids. V lost 5 bases, J lost 0 bases, and 12 bases stayed unmatched. Germline V gene data show CDR1 as SGHTA and CDR2 as FQGNSA. Combining the CDR3 with reference TRBV7-2 and TRBJ2-1 gives the whole variable domain GAGVSQSPSNKVTEKGKDVELRCDPISGHTALYWYRQSLGQGLEFLIYFQGNSAPDKSGLPSDRFSAERTGGSVSTLTIQRTQQEDSAVYLCASSVRPRLAGSSYNEQFFGPGTRLTVL.

The chain has TRBV7-9 and TRBJ1-1, with 7 bases fitting TRBD1. This CDR3 is 15 amino acids long. Germline values: CDR1 SEHNR, CDR2 FQNEAQ (reference sequence). J gave up 1 base and V 2 bases, and 4 bases lay outside the gene matches. CDR3 protein: CASSLHRGSNTEAFF. CDR3 in DNA: TGTGCCAGCAGCTTACACAGGGGCTCGAACACTGAAGCTTTCTTT.